The rows below give T cell receptor beta chains drawn from one sample of a study of blood T cell repertoires in COVID-19. The repertoire was sequenced with immunoSEQ multiplex PCR; TCRdb's copy has only in-frame clones and lacks some. The sample gives tens of thousands of clones, roughly 90% of which show up once; roughly 1.2% is in the top ten. Input material: peripheral blood. These receptors came from a woman in her sixties or seventies with acute or convalescent COVID-19. CDR3s include the opening cysteine and the closing phenylalanine or tryptophan. The D gene is left open where the match is weak.

d_call: TRBD1
v_call: TRBV5-1
j_call: TRBJ1-6
cdr3_aa: CASSLVDRVNSPLHF

d_call: TRBD1
v_call: TRBV28
j_call: TRBJ1-3
cdr3_aa: CASTPGQGYSGNTIYF

d_call: NA
v_call: TRBV30
j_call: TRBJ1-5
cdr3_aa: CAWSLAGVQPQHF

d_call: NA
v_call: TRBV6-1
j_call: TRBJ2-5
cdr3_aa: CASSETRRETQYF

d_call: TRBD1
v_call: TRBV18
j_call: TRBJ1-2
cdr3_aa: CASSPGTGGDYGYTF

d_call: NA
v_call: TRBV6-5
j_call: TRBJ1-5
cdr3_aa: CASSYSMGGWDQPQHF

d_call: TRBD1
v_call: TRBV9
j_call: TRBJ2-2
cdr3_aa: CASSVGPGGTGELFF

d_call: NA
v_call: TRBV28
j_call: TRBJ2-2
cdr3_aa: CASRARDGELFF

d_call: NA
v_call: TRBV19
j_call: TRBJ2-1
cdr3_aa: CASSVLRVTYNEQFF

d_call: NA
v_call: TRBV19
j_call: TRBJ2-5
cdr3_aa: CASSNPGEGSRETQYF

d_call: TRBD2
v_call: TRBV3-1/TRBV3-2
j_call: TRBJ2-1
cdr3_aa: CASSDSGLAGDLFDEQFF

d_call: TRBD1
v_call: TRBV5-4
j_call: TRBJ1-6
cdr3_aa: CASSFGQGGNSPLHF

d_call: TRBD2
v_call: TRBV3-1/TRBV3-2
j_call: TRBJ2-2
cdr3_aa: CASGGGRANTGELFF

d_call: NA
v_call: TRBV4-1
j_call: TRBJ1-5
cdr3_aa: CASSHNRDLNQPQHF

d_call: TRBD1
v_call: TRBV29-1
j_call: TRBJ1-1
cdr3_aa: CSVVRGQGSEAFF

d_call: NA
v_call: TRBV5-4
j_call: TRBJ1-1
cdr3_aa: CASSWTAMNTEAFF

d_call: NA
v_call: TRBV11-2
j_call: TRBJ2-1
cdr3_aa: CASRSGISSYNEQFF

d_call: NA
v_call: TRBV5-1
j_call: TRBJ1-1
cdr3_aa: CASSWGVGTEAFF

d_call: TRBD1
v_call: TRBV18
j_call: TRBJ1-4
cdr3_aa: CASSQRLTGAPGEKLFF

d_call: TRBD1
v_call: TRBV6-5
j_call: TRBJ1-4
cdr3_aa: CASRDRVRDEKLFF

d_call: NA
v_call: TRBV5-5
j_call: TRBJ1-3
cdr3_aa: CASSLAGRYSGNTIYF

d_call: TRBD2
v_call: TRBV7-3
j_call: TRBJ2-1
cdr3_aa: CASSAQGGRNEQFF

d_call: TRBD1
v_call: TRBV19
j_call: TRBJ2-1
cdr3_aa: CASSVGQGPYNEQFF

d_call: NA
v_call: TRBV7-2
j_call: TRBJ1-2
cdr3_aa: CASSQRGGYGYTF

d_call: NA
v_call: TRBV29-1
j_call: TRBJ1-1
cdr3_aa: CSVDILNTEAFF

d_call: NA
v_call: TRBV29-1
j_call: TRBJ1-2
cdr3_aa: CSVATATGGYGYTF

d_call: TRBD1
v_call: TRBV7-2
j_call: TRBJ2-5
cdr3_aa: CASSLYGTGQETQYF

d_call: TRBD2
v_call: TRBV5-4
j_call: TRBJ2-2
cdr3_aa: CASSLGGAGGTGELFF

d_call: TRBD1
v_call: TRBV7-9
j_call: TRBJ1-4
cdr3_aa: CASRRQGQQEKLFF

d_call: NA
v_call: TRBV6-2/TRBV6-3
j_call: TRBJ2-1
cdr3_aa: CASSYAGQREDEQFF

d_call: TRBD2
v_call: TRBV13
j_call: TRBJ2-1
cdr3_aa: CASSLGSGRTYNEQFF

d_call: TRBD1
v_call: TRBV7-2
j_call: TRBJ1-6
cdr3_aa: CASSAQGQINSPLHF

d_call: NA
v_call: TRBV28
j_call: TRBJ2-1
cdr3_aa: CASRTGTFNEQFF

d_call: TRBD2
v_call: TRBV7-7
j_call: TRBJ2-5
cdr3_aa: CASSPEAGAGETQYF

d_call: TRBD1
v_call: TRBV6-6
j_call: TRBJ1-1
cdr3_aa: CASRTGQGPLNTEAFF

d_call: TRBD1
v_call: TRBV9
j_call: TRBJ1-4
cdr3_aa: CASSVEDRGNEKLFF

d_call: TRBD2
v_call: TRBV7-6
j_call: TRBJ2-1
cdr3_aa: CASSFRGGLAANEQFF

d_call: TRBD1
v_call: TRBV19
j_call: TRBJ1-2
cdr3_aa: CASIAFRDRDSLGYGYTF

d_call: TRBD1
v_call: TRBV5-1
j_call: TRBJ2-3
cdr3_aa: CASSLGQGVDTQYF

d_call: NA
v_call: TRBV7-2
j_call: TRBJ1-5
cdr3_aa: CASSLVPTGLGNQPQHF

d_call: NA
v_call: TRBV19
j_call: TRBJ1-4
cdr3_aa: CASSSLGDPDEKLFF

d_call: NA
v_call: TRBV5-1
j_call: TRBJ2-6
cdr3_aa: CASSLWGGGASGANVLTF

d_call: TRBD1
v_call: TRBV18
j_call: TRBJ1-3
cdr3_aa: CASSPLDRVPGNTIYF

d_call: NA
v_call: TRBV2
j_call: TRBJ2-2
cdr3_aa: CASSELPSGYTGELFF

d_call: TRBD2
v_call: TRBV19
j_call: TRBJ2-1
cdr3_aa: CASSIGLAGGNEQFF

d_call: NA
v_call: TRBV18
j_call: TRBJ1-1
cdr3_aa: CASSLAQNTEAFF

d_call: NA
v_call: TRBV6-1
j_call: TRBJ1-4
cdr3_aa: CASSEYIAATANEKLFF

d_call: NA
v_call: TRBV7-8
j_call: TRBJ1-2
cdr3_aa: CASSQGGRGGAGGYTF

d_call: TRBD2
v_call: TRBV9
j_call: TRBJ2-5
cdr3_aa: CASSGPSGGKQETQYF

d_call: TRBD1
v_call: TRBV28
j_call: TRBJ2-3
cdr3_aa: CASRGDRSTDTQYF

d_call: NA
v_call: TRBV5-1
j_call: TRBJ1-1
cdr3_aa: CASSFLDSLNTEAFF

d_call: TRBD1
v_call: TRBV7-8
j_call: TRBJ2-6
cdr3_aa: CASSLAVTGTGAAGANVLTF

d_call: TRBD1
v_call: TRBV25-1
j_call: TRBJ1-2
cdr3_aa: CAVHLGQGWGSSYGYTF

d_call: TRBD1
v_call: TRBV10-1
j_call: TRBJ1-1
cdr3_aa: CASSESYDLTGEGTEAFF

d_call: NA
v_call: TRBV4-3
j_call: TRBJ1-2
cdr3_aa: CASSQANYGYTF

d_call: NA
v_call: TRBV19
j_call: TRBJ1-5
cdr3_aa: CASSIPSNQPQHF

d_call: TRBD2
v_call: TRBV5-1
j_call: TRBJ2-2
cdr3_aa: CASSPRLAGELNTGELFF

d_call: TRBD1
v_call: TRBV6-2/TRBV6-3
j_call: TRBJ1-5
cdr3_aa: CASSMGTGAAQHF

d_call: NA
v_call: TRBV13
j_call: TRBJ1-2
cdr3_aa: CASSSDGGGYGYTF

d_call: NA
v_call: TRBV6-5
j_call: TRBJ1-1
cdr3_aa: CASRLQGNTEAFF